This is a list of T cell receptor beta chains from one sample in a study of blood T cell repertoires in COVID-19. Profiled with immunoSEQ multiplex PCR; TCRdb holds only in-frame clones, not every one. The sample holds about 340,000 clones, just over 85% seen once. Material for sequencing was PBMCs or T cells enriched from blood (not recorded which). Source of these receptors: a woman aged 40 to 50 with acute COVID-19. Each CDR3 is given with its conserved first and last residue. The D gene is left open where the match is weak. Part of the rows lack a size; the others show once, few, many or a class for expanded clones.

J | V | length | D | size | CDR3 | DNA
TRBJ2-3 | TRBV3-1/TRBV3-2 | 13 | NA | NA | CASSQSITDTQYF | TGTGCCAGCAGCCAGAGTATCACAGATACGCAGTATTTT
TRBJ2-3 | TRBV6-1 | 15 | NA | NA | CASSEVRTNTDTQYF | TGTGCCAGCAGTGAAGTAAGGACTAACACAGATACGCAGTATTTT
TRBJ1-1 | TRBV6-5 | 15 | TRBD1 | NA | CASSYSLGQGTEAFF | TGTGCCAGCAGTTACTCTTTGGGACAGGGCACTGAAGCTTTCTTT
TRBJ1-1 | TRBV5-1 | 16 | NA | NA | CASSLGWDIRGTEAFF | TGCGCCAGCAGCTTGGGCTGGGACATCCGGGGTACTGAAGCTTTCTTT
TRBJ2-2 | TRBV3-1/TRBV3-2 | 15 | NA | once | CASSQVGANTGELFF | TGTGCCAGCAGCCAAGTGGGAGCGAACACCGGGGAGCTGTTTTTT
TRBJ2-7 | TRBV9 | 15 | TRBD1 | NA | CASSVDDRANYEQYF | TGTGCCAGCAGCGTAGATGACAGGGCTAACTACGAGCAGTACTTC
TRBJ1-4 | TRBV21-1 | 12 | NA | NA | CALPPTNEKLFF | TGTGCACTCCCTCCGACTAATGAAAAACTGTTTTTT
TRBJ1-2 | TRBV10-3 | 15 | TRBD1 | NA | CAISPKTGGDYGYTF | TGTGCCATCAGCCCAAAGACAGGGGGCGACTATGGCTACACCTTC
TRBJ1-1 | TRBV29-1 | 13 | TRBD1 | once | CSVQGAPSTEAFF | TGCAGCGTTCAGGGGGCGCCGAGCACTGAAGCTTTCTTT
TRBJ1-1 | TRBV5-6 | 13 | TRBD1 | few | CASSFGQVSEAFF | TGTGCCAGCAGCTTTGGACAGGTCTCTGAAGCTTTCTTT
TRBJ1-2 | TRBV20-1 | 11 | NA | once | CSAPAGPGYTF | TGCAGTGCGCCCGCAGGGCCTGGCTACACCTTC
TRBJ2-1 | TRBV7-8 | 15 | TRBD2 | NA | CASSFGGRERSEQFF | TGTGCCAGCAGCTTTGGGGGGAGGGAGAGGAGTGAGCAGTTCTTC
TRBJ2-7 | TRBV12-3/TRBV12-4 | 13 | NA | NA | CASSFFRLAEQYF | TGTGCCAGCAGTTTCTTTCGATTAGCCGAGCAGTACTTC
TRBJ2-2 | TRBV2 | 13 | NA | NA | CASSTDYTGELFF | TGTGCCAGCAGTACGGACTACACCGGGGAGCTGTTTTTT
TRBJ1-2 | TRBV6-5 | 16 | NA | NA | CASSYSFARASYGYTF | TGTGCCAGCAGTTACTCGTTTGCCCGAGCCTCCTATGGCTACACCTTC
TRBJ1-5 | TRBV2 | 15 | NA | NA | CASSESIDAWQPQHF | TGTGCCAGCAGTGAATCGATTGATGCGTGGCAGCCCCAGCATTTT
TRBJ1-2 | TRBV19 | 12 | NA | NA | CASSHGNYGYTF | TGTGCCAGTAGTCACGGGAACTATGGCTACACCTTC
TRBJ2-7 | TRBV6-5 | 13 | NA | NA | CASTGTQTYEQYF | TGTGCCAGCACCGGGACACAAACCTACGAGCAGTACTTC
TRBJ1-2 | TRBV4-2 | 16 | TRBD1 | NA | CASSQDLGTDYYGYTF | TGTGCCAGCAGCCAAGATCTTGGGACAGACTACTATGGCTACACCTTC
TRBJ1-5 | TRBV29-1 | 15 | TRBD1 | few | CSVQTTGNRGQPQHF | TGCAGCGTTCAAACGACAGGGAATAGGGGTCAGCCCCAGCATTTT
TRBJ1-2 | TRBV3-1/TRBV3-2 | 15 | NA | few | CASSHTDRTLGGYTF | TGTGCCAGCAGTCATACAGACAGAACTCTCGGGGGCTACACCTTC
TRBJ2-7 | TRBV6-2/TRBV6-3 | 17 | NA | NA | CASSYLDKGFPPYEQYF | TGTGCCAGCAGTTATCTCGATAAGGGGTTCCCCCCCTACGAGCAGTACTTC
TRBJ2-5 | TRBV18 | 14 | NA | once | CASSIDVGAETQYF | TGTGCCAGCTCAATCGACGTGGGAGCAGAGACCCAGTACTTC
TRBJ1-4 | TRBV4-3 | 12 | NA | few | CASSRRAEKLFF | TGCGCCAGCAGCAGGAGGGCAGAAAAACTGTTTTTT
TRBJ2-7 | TRBV7-2 | 15 | TRBD1 | NA | CASSHGQGATYEQYF | TGTGCCAGCAGCCACGGACAGGGAGCTACCTACGAGCAGTACTTC
TRBJ1-4 | TRBV6-2/TRBV6-3 | 14 | TRBD1 | NA | CASSSRDRAEKLFF | TGTGCCAGCAGTTCTCGGGACAGGGCTGAAAAACTGTTTTTT
TRBJ1-5 | TRBV11-2 | 13 | NA | few | CASSSGLNQPQHF | TGTGCCAGCAGCTCCGGTCTTAATCAGCCCCAGCATTTT
TRBJ2-5 | TRBV29-1 | 16 | TRBD2 | NA | CSVEGSGRGFSETQYF | TGCAGCGTTGAAGGTAGCGGGAGGGGATTCTCAGAGACCCAGTACTTC
TRBJ2-1 | TRBV4-3 | 17 | TRBD2 | NA | CASSQDPSGGAVHEQFF | TGCGCCAGCAGCCAAGACCCTAGCGGGGGGGCCGTCCATGAGCAGTTCTTC
TRBJ2-3 | TRBV5-4 | 15 | NA | NA | CASSAEGGVTDTQYF | TGTGCCAGCAGCGCTGAGGGCGGGGTGACAGATACGCAGTATTTT
TRBJ2-1 | TRBV7-3 | 15 | NA | NA | CASSLFGEASNEQFF | TGTGCCAGCAGCTTATTCGGGGAAGCGTCCAATGAGCAGTTCTTC